The rows below give T cell receptor beta chains drawn from one sample of a study of blood T cells in healthy people across ages. TCRdb called the 5' RACE reads again in MiXCR, with one record for every CDR3 protein. Here the sample spans 600,000 to 850,000 distinct CDR3 sequences, roughly 41% being singletons. The sample was blood. The origin of the receptors is a woman between 55 and 75 years old in good health. Both conserved end residues are part of each CDR3. The order of the fields is clone size, D gene, V gene, CDR3 length, J gene, CDR3 protein, CDR3 DNA. A D gene is named only where the DNA matches it firmly. Size is omitted from some rows. Given values are once, few, many or a class for expanded clones.

>.|.|TRBV11-2|15|TRBJ1-1
CASSLALWGNTEAFF
TGTGCCAGCAGCTTAGCCCTGTGGGGGAACACTGAAGCTTTCTTT
>many|TRBD1|TRBV12-3/TRBV12-4|14|TRBJ2-7
CASSLGQGTYEQYF
TGTGCCAGCAGTTTAGGACAGGGCACCTACGAGCAGTACTTC
>.|.|TRBV3-1|14|TRBJ1-1
CASEGRGMNTEAFF
TGTGCCAGCGAGGGGAGGGGGATGAACACTGAAGCTTTCTTT
>.|TRBD2|TRBV29-1|14|TRBJ2-7
CSVQSGRTYNEQYF
TGCAGCGTTCAAAGCGGGAGAACCTACAATGAGCAGTACTTC
>few|.|TRBV6-4|13|TRBJ1-1
CASSADLNTEAFF
TGTGCCAGCAGTGCCGATTTGAACACTGAAGCTTTCTTT
>.|TRBD1|TRBV4-2|16|TRBJ2-4
CASSQDPGQGVNIQYF
TGTGCCAGCAGCCAAGACCCGGGACAGGGGGTGAACATTCAGTACTTC
>.|.|TRBV20-1|13|TRBJ1-1
CSARRGPGTEAFF
TGCAGTGCTAGGCGGGGGCCGGGCACTGAAGCTTTCTTT
>few|.|TRBV7-8|17|TRBJ1-5
CASSLREGYYSNQPQHF
TGTGCCAGCAGCTTAAGGGAAGGGTACTATAGCAATCAGCCCCAGCATTTT
>once|TRBD1|TRBV6-6|16|TRBJ2-1
CASSRAAGTAYNEQFF
TGTGCCAGCAGTCGCGCCGCCGGGACAGCCTACAATGAGCAGTTCTTC
>.|.|TRBV11-2|18|TRBJ2-3
CASSAYGGRASSTDTQYF
TGTGCCAGCAGCGCGTACGGGGGCAGGGCCTCTAGCACAGATACGCAGTATTTT
>.|.|TRBV7-9|17|TRBJ2-1
CASSLGRGTDYLNEQFF
TGTGCCAGCAGCTTAGGCCGCGGGACTGACTACCTCAATGAGCAGTTCTTC
>few|.|TRBV27|16|TRBJ2-1
CASRTGTSGTGNEQFF
TGTGCCAGCCGAACAGGGACCAGCGGGACAGGAAATGAGCAGTTCTTC
>few|.|TRBV20-1|11|TRBJ2-3
CSLGLTDTQYF
TGCAGTCTAGGTTTAACAGATACGCAGTATTTT
>many|.|TRBV14|13|TRBJ2-5
CASSRDFRETQYF
TGTGCCAGCAGCCGGGACTTTCGGGAGACCCAGTACTTC
>.|.|TRBV27|14|TRBJ1-4
CASSFDYRPEKLFF
TGTGCCAGCAGTTTCGATTACCGTCCGGAAAAACTGTTTTTT
>few|TRBD2|TRBV7-9|16|TRBJ2-3
CASSLGDGEAGGTQYF
TGTGCCAGCAGCCTCGGAGACGGAGAGGCGGGAGGTACGCAGTATTTT
>few|.|TRBV7-9|14|TRBJ2-7
CASSLGGFLYEQYF
TGTGCCAGCAGCTTAGGCGGGTTTTTATACGAGCAGTACTTC
>.|.|TRBV7-9|12|TRBJ2-5
CASGVSGGTQYF
TGTGCCAGCGGAGTGTCTGGGGGGACCCAGTACTTC
>.|TRBD2|TRBV11-2|14|TRBJ2-7
CASSKGLANYEQYF
TGTGCCAGCAGCAAGGGACTAGCCAACTACGAGCAGTACTTC
>few|.|TRBV14|14|TRBJ1-2
CASSPAYQYYGYTF
TGTGCCAGCAGCCCAGCATATCAGTACTATGGCTACACCTTC
>few|.|TRBV24-1|13|TRBJ1-2
CATSDGMGYGYTF
TGTGCCACCAGTGATGGGATGGGCTATGGCTACACCTTC
>.|TRBD1|TRBV4-3|19|TRBJ1-5
CASSQGIVSGTESNQPQHF
TGCGCCAGCAGCCAAGGAATAGTTTCCGGGACAGAAAGCAATCAGCCCCAGCATTTT
>.|.|TRBV29-1|12|TRBJ2-7
CSVNGAFNEQYF
TGCAGCGTGAACGGGGCGTTCAATGAGCAGTACTTC
>many|.|TRBV6-5|10|TRBJ2-5
CASGRGTQYF
TGTGCCAGCGGCCGGGGGACCCAGTACTTC
>.|TRBD1|TRBV7-2|14|TRBJ1-2
CASSLDGQGHGYTF
TGTGCCAGCAGCTTAGACGGACAGGGGCATGGCTACACCTTC
>.|TRBD1|TRBV15|13|TRBJ2-1
CATSRRGGDEQFF
TGTGCCACCAGCAGAAGAGGGGGCGATGAGCAGTTCTTC
>.|TRBD2|TRBV9|16|TRBJ2-7
CASSGETSGGSYEQYF
TGTGCCAGCAGCGGAGAGACTAGCGGGGGTTCCTACGAGCAGTACTTC
>few|.|TRBV7-6|14|TRBJ1-4
CASSAKIPAEKLFF
TGTGCCAGCAGCGCGAAAATCCCAGCTGAAAAACTGTTTTTT
>.|TRBD2|TRBV14|16|TRBJ2-7
CASSQDGGAGFNEQYF
TGTGCCAGCAGCCAAGACGGGGGGGCAGGGTTCAATGAGCAGTACTTC
>.|.|TRBV29-1|11|TRBJ2-7
CSGGQTYEQYF
TGCAGCGGTGGACAGACCTACGAGCAGTACTTC
>.|.|TRBV20-1|15|TRBJ1-2
CSASRGPPANYDYTF
TGCAGTGCAAGCAGGGGACCCCCCGCCAATTATGACTACACCTTC
>.|TRBD1|TRBV28|18|TRBJ2-5
CASSFLGDRGLSMETQYF
TGTGCCAGCAGTTTTTTAGGAGACAGGGGTCTCTCAATGGAGACCCAGTACTTC
>.|.|TRBV7-9|12|TRBJ2-7
CASSLDLHEQHF
TGTGCCAGCAGCCTAGACCTCCACGAGCAGCACTTC
>few|.|TRBV29-1|11|TRBJ2-1
CSGGTDNEQFF
TGCAGCGGGGGGACCGACAATGAGCAGTTCTTC
>few|.|TRBV6-1|16|TRBJ1-5
CASSARFWDSNQPQHF
TGTGCCAGCAGTGCCAGGTTTTGGGATAGCAATCAGCCCCAGCATTTT
>few|TRBD1|TRBV29-1|13|TRBJ1-2
CSVGLQGAGGYTF
TGCAGCGTTGGTCTACAGGGGGCGGGGGGCTACACCTTC
>few|TRBD1|TRBV27|15|TRBJ1-1
CASTLTGEGITEAFF
TGTGCCAGCACCCTTACAGGGGAAGGGATCACTGAAGCTTTCTTT
>.|TRBD2|TRBV7-3|16|TRBJ2-7
CASSSSGRFLSYEQYF
TGTGCCAGCTCGTCTAGCGGGAGATTTCTCTCCTACGAGCAGTACTTC
>.|.|TRBV12-3/TRBV12-4|13|TRBJ1-5
CASSMSVDQPQHF
TGTGCCAGCAGTATGAGTGTTGATCAGCCCCAGCATTTT
>few|.|TRBV10-2|13|TRBJ2-5
CASRRAGQETQYF
TGCGCCAGCAGGCGGGCGGGCCAAGAGACCCAGTACTTC